Here is one T cell receptor beta chain with its context. At one end, the junction sequence differs from germline, possibly due to a read error. The data are from a study of cytomegalovirus exposure and HLA in healthy donors. The CDR3 covers 15 residues. Germline-derived CDR1 and CDR2 are SSHAT and FNYEAQ (reference sequence). PCR was performed using 60 Vbeta and 13 Jbeta primers. Assay: immunoSEQ multiplex PCR; the TCRdb copy retains only in-frame clones and omits some. The sample lists 150,000 or so clones, 70% to 80% occurring once. Sample: PBMCs. This receptor was identified in a man aged 25 to 40 in good health and CMV-seropositive. The chain couples TRBV7-7 to TRBJ2-5; tentatively, D is TRBD1 (5 bases). The CDR3 coding sequence is TGTGCTAGCAGCTTAGGGCAGGGTAAAACGGAGACCCAGTACTTC. Its protein is CASSLGQGKTETQYF. The full variable domain, in which reference TRBV7-7 and TRBJ2-5 provide the parts outside the CDR3, is GAGVSQSPRYKVTKRGQDVTLRCDPISSHATLYWYQQALGQGPEFLTYFNYEAQPDKSGLPSDRFSAERPEGSISTLTIQRTEQRDSAMYRCASSLGQGKTETQYFGPGTRLLVL.